This T cell receptor beta chain appears in the sequencing data of a study of T cell responses to AZD1222 COVID-19 vaccine. The study's findings and limits: Just a handful of people given AZD1222 tested seropositive at baseline. As reported, nearly half of all spike-specific TCRs target variant regions that are unmutated.

Germline assignment: CDR1 SNHLY and CDR2 FYNNEI. V shed 2 bases, J shed 0 bases, and the junction held 7 bases outside the gene matches. The CDR3 covers 17 residues. The protocol was immunoSEQ multiplex PCR, while the TCRdb copy is restricted to in-frame clones and leaves out a portion. The sample comprises roughly 100,000 clones, about 90% of which are singletons, and more than 4.5% rests with the top ten. Remarks on this clone: What it binds is unknown.

The specimen was peripheral blood, collected on day 0 of AZD1222 vaccination. The chain recombines TRBV2 with TRBJ1-5; 7 nucleotides align to TRBD1. This clonotype originated in an adult in good health. The DNA of the CDR3 is TGTGCCAGCAGTGAATTAGGGGCAGGGGGTAGCAATCAGCCCCAGCATTTT. Its protein product is CASSELGAGGSNQPQHF.